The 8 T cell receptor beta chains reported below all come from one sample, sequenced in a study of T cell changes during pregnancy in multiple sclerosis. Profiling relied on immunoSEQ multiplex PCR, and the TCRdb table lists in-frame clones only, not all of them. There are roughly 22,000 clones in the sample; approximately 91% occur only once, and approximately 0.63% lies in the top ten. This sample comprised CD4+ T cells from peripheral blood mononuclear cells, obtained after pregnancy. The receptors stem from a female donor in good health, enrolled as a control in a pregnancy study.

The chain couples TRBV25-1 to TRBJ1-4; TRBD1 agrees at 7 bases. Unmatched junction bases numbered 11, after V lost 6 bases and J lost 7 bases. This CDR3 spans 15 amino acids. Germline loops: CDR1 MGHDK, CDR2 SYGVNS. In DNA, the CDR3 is TGTGCCAGCAGCTCCAGGGGGGCGCAAGGTGAAAAACTGTTTTTT. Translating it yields CASSSRGAQGEKLFF.

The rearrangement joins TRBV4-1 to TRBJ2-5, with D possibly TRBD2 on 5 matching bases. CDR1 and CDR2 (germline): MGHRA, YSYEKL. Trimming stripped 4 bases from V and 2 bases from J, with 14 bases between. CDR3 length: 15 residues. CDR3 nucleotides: TGCGCCAGCAGCCTGAATAGCGCGACACAAGAGACCCAGTACTTC. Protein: CASSLNSATQETQYF.

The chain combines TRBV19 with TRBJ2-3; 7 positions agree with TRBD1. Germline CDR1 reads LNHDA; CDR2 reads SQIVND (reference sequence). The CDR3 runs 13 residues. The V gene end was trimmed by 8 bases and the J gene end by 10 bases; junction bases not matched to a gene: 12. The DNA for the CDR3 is TGTGCCAGTGGAGACAGGGATGGTTCTTCGCAGTATTTT. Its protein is CASGDRDGSSQYF.

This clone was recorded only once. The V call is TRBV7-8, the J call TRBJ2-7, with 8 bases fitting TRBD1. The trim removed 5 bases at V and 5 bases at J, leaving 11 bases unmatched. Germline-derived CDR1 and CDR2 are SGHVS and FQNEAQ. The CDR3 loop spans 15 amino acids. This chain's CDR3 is CASSKSTGQVDEQYF. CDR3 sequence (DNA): TGTGCCAGCAGCAAATCTACGGGACAGGTCGACGAGCAGTACTTC.

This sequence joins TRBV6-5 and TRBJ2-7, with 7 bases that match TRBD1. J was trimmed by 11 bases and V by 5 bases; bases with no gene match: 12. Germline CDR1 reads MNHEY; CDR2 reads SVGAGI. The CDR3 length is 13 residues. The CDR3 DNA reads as TGTGCCAGCAGTATTAAGGGGGCCGCAATCAAGTACTTC. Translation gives CASSIKGAAIKYF.

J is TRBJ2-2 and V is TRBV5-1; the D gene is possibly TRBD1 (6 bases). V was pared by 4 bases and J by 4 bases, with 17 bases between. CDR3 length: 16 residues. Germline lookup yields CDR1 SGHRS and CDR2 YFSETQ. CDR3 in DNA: TGCGCCAGCAGCGTCCGGGACAAGGGGTCCACCGGGGAGCTGTTTTTT. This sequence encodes CASSVRDKGSTGELFF.

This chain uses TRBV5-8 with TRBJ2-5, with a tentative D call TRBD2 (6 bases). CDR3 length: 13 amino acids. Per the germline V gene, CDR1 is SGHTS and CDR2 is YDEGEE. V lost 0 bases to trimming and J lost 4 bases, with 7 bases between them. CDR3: CASSLVRGETQYF. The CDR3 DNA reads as TGTGCCAGCAGCTTGGTGCGGGGAGAGACCCAGTACTTC. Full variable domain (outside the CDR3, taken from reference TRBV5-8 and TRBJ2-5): EAGVTQSPTHLIKTRGQQATLRCSPISGHTSVYWYQQALGLGLQFLLWYDEGEERNRGNFPPRFSGRQFPNYSSELNVNALELEDSALYLCASSLVRGETQYFGPGTRLLVL.

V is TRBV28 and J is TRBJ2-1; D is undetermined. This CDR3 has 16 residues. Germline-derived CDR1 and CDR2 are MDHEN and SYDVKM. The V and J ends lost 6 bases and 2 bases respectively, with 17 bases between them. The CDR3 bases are TGTGCCAGCAGCCTCCATGCGGCGGTTACCTACAATGAGCAGTTCTTC. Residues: CASSLHAAVTYNEQFF.